This T cell receptor beta chain is drawn from a study of tumor-infiltrating lymphocytes in primary liver carcinoma. About the research overall: Subjects consisted of male and female patients aged 30 to 69 years. Productive TCRbeta read counts per sample ran from roughly 3.3 to 6.8 million and were similar across tissue types.

Joint extraction of RNA and DNA used roughly 18-34 mg of bulk tissue that was unsorted. Cases comprised patients with primary liver carcinoma who received surgical resection. Within the sample, this clonotype is medium-sized (0.01 to 0.1%). The researchers produced TCR beta cDNA from 500 ng total RNA with a constant-region primer. Slightly modified ARM-PCR served as the procedure for the TCR beta libraries. These libraries came from three rounds of nested multiplex PCR. The two initial PCR rounds, ten to eleven cycles each, used TRBV1-TRBV30 forward and C-beta reverse primers. Using its own MiXCR run on the multiplex PCR reads, TCRdb lists one record per CDR3 protein. Here the sample spans about 35,000 distinct CDR3 sequences, nearly 75% being singletons. This CDR3 is 11 amino acids long. V was cut by 6 bases and J by 5 bases, with 7 bases left in between. Per the germline V gene, CDR1 is SGHAT and CDR2 is FQNNGV.

The chain has TRBV11-2 and TRBJ2-5; no clear D gene. The TCR was taken from a man aged 35 to 55 with primary liver carcinoma and hepatitis B virus infection. Specimen: liver tumor tissue from sampling region 4. Subset given: tumor region T4, right-lateral pole. Here the CDR3 reads CASSLGETQYF. The CDR3 coding sequence is TGTGCCAGCAGTTTGGGGGAGACCCAGTACTTC.